This T cell receptor (beta chain) is from a study of cytomegalovirus exposure and HLA in healthy donors (dated by TCRdb to about 2017). Looking at the study overall: An earlier analysis of roughly 630 of the donors reported 250 to 350 Gb of sequence data and more than 90 million unique TCR beta sequences from about 200 million T cells. In an earlier analysis of 500 to 650 of the donors, high-throughput TCR beta sequencing was used to judge whether each TCR beta V gene segment behaved as functional or pseudogenic. To predict cytomegalovirus infection status, the study combined high-throughput TCR immunosequencing, statistical association of individual TCRs with disease status, and machine learning. The genetic ancestry cluster associated with self-reported Caucasian donors included over 80% of the roughly 400 genotyped donors. The study aimed to test whether signatures of past pathogen exposure could be identified by cataloging public T cell receptors. The number of donors typed differed by locus, with 629-630 for A, B, C, DRB1 and DQB1, around 500 for DQA1, about 610 for DPA1, and over 400 for DPB1. To study patterns of TCR occurrence, a later analysis re-analyzed previously published TCR beta repertoires from 550 to 800 donors and added high-resolution HLA genotyping. HLA typing covered class I and class II loci at four-digit resolution. Donor age, sex, ethnicity and CMV serostatus were compiled together with the repertoire data. Approximately 310 gigabases of sequencing data and 80 million or so unique TCR sequences were included in an early release covering roughly 600 HLA-typed donors. The T cell repertoires of 550 to 850 subjects were profiled by immunosequencing and related to cytomegalovirus serostatus. Because of strong linkage in the cohort, roughly five DR-DQ haplotypes were treated as single units for association and clustering. Along with the roughly 700-subject first cohort, a separate validation cohort of about 110 different subjects was used. In the later analysis, no new phenotypic data were used to find candidate immune exposures; instead, reliance was placed on TCR beta sequences and their occurrence across donors. All discovery cohort repertoires had been generated using a single sequencing platform. Genome-wide SNP genotypes for about 55% of the roughly 670 donors were used in a later genetic analysis, which treated that subset as a discovery cohort. Across about 370 genotyped donors of the cohort, an average of approximately 220,000 unique TCR beta nucleotide sequences per donor were sequenced, and roughly a sixth of those sequences were non-productive. General conclusions and limits of the study: Linkage disequilibrium might explain the correlated functional status among segregating V segments, but an unknown experimental factor could not be excluded. In the study, 164 TCR beta chains were listed as associated with cytomegalovirus. Some IMGT-functional V segments, including TRBV6-2 and TRBV6-3, could not be distinguished by the 87-base-pair reads and were therefore excluded. Immune exposure information for the cohort was limited to CMV serostatus. Across donors, most TCR sequences were observed very rarely, whereas some public TCRs were present in many individuals. In a later genetic analysis, a missense DCLRE1C variant was associated with V-gene and J-gene trimming of TCR beta chains, and the association was replicated in an independent cohort. Specific HLA alleles were associated with over 15,000 TCR beta sequences at a false discovery rate of 0.05 in a later analysis. A further reported finding was that TCR beta sequences accurately predicted the HLA-A and HLA-B alleles for most subjects in the first cohort. The classifier was reported to diagnose cytomegalovirus status with high specificity and sensitivity in both the original and validation cohorts. Presence/absence analyses assumed roughly uniform sequencing depth across donors, an assumption that may not hold. Compared with the approximately 700-donor mean, donors in an Asian-associated ancestry cluster had fewer N-insertions in productive TCRs, according to a later genetic analysis. According to the authors, the approach could potentially be generalized to other disease states and immunological phenotypes. Assigning TCR associations to individual alleles was difficult when HLA alleles, especially DR and DQ, strongly co-occurred. The sequencing pipeline was judged likely to have produced a cluster of highly shared sequence variants as a technical artifact. In a later analysis, the rate of TCR association differed among HLA loci, with DRB1 alleles having the most associated TCRs and HLA-C alleles having the fewest. A later analysis found that most CMV-associated TCR beta chains appeared HLA-restricted, with HLA associations seemingly driven largely by CMV exposure. Because some donors lacked HLA typing at each locus, the association tests relied only on the typed subset. A few of the identified cytomegalovirus-associated TCR beta chains were confirmed in vitro to be specific for cytomegalovirus antigens. Only TCR beta chains were sequenced in this cohort, and the absence of alpha or paired-chain data limited detectable features. In a later analysis, several top co-occurrence clusters were reported to appear linked to parvovirus B19, influenza, CMV and Epstein-Barr virus. A later analysis found that HLA-associated TCR beta chains were more clonally expanded and had lower generation probabilities than equally common non-associated chains. Because counts were too low, seventeen rarely observed V segments, including chromosome 9 orphons, were left out of the earlier analysis of 587 of the donors. In an earlier analysis of roughly 560 of the donors, most TCR beta V segments were observed in productive rearrangements about 87% or about 30% of the time, broadly matching IMGT annotations.

Preparation of the library involved the immunoSEQ multiplex PCR assay. For the multiplex PCR, a mixture combining 60 forward primers for TCR Vbeta segments and 13 reverse primers for TCR Jbeta segments was used. A multiplex PCR assay on genomic DNA amplified the CDR3 region of rearranged TCR beta genes. On the Illumina HiSeq System, the amplified TCR beta libraries were sequenced as 87-base-pair reads. For the original study's pipeline: A later analysis counted about 80 million unique TCR beta chains across the approximately 700 repertoires, and 10 million to 12 million of these chains were shared by at least two donors. Raw reads were error-corrected and collapsed into unique sequences with a nearest-neighbor algorithm that merged closely related sequences to remove PCR and sequencing errors. CDR3 sequences were aligned to IMGT reference sequences to assign V, D and J gene segments. For a sequence to be retained, at least a six-nucleotide match to both a V gene segment and a J gene segment was required. A rearrangement counted as productive if the CDR3 had no stop codons and remained in frame with V and J, and every other rearrangement counted as non-productive. Following IMGT convention, CDR3 was defined as the stretch from the second conserved V-encoded cysteine to the conserved J-encoded phenylalanine. The earlier analysis of some 540 of the donors excluded any sequence lacking an unambiguous match to a single V gene segment. An earlier analysis of 550 to 650 of the donors classified V segments as functional when productive rearrangements were above 56.7% and as segregating when the standard deviation between donors was above 5%. A statistical classification framework was built to diagnose cytomegalovirus status from the catalog of TCR beta chain sequences. A later analysis assigned V and J genes by comparing TCR nucleotide sequences with IMGT/GENE-DB human TR gene sequences. The TCRdist pipeline was used in a later analysis to assign CDR3 sequences and most-parsimonious VDJ recombination scenarios. In a later analysis, each TCR beta chain was defined by its CDR3 amino acid sequence together with its V-gene family, and reads lacking a unique V-gene family were excluded. As a way to deal with suspected cross-contamination and a sequencing artifact, a later analysis dropped nearly 600 nucleotide sequences that were highly shared and had low generation probability. A later analysis calculated a clonal expansion index for each public chain from normalized within-repertoire ranks of inferred template counts. In a later analysis, generation probabilities were computed with a VDJ recombination model fitted to out-of-frame rearrangements, and the resulting probabilities were checked against IGoR. A later analysis scored TCR-TCR, TCR-HLA and TCR-CMV co-occurrence with hypergeometric tests, applying a repertoire-size bias correction to TCR pairs. In a later analysis, false discovery rates were estimated by permuting HLA or CMV assignments 20 times. In a later analysis, co-occurring TCRs were grouped with DBSCAN, and TCRdist sequence similarity was added when clustering was performed within HLA-allele-positive subsets. For co-occurrence clustering, repertoires with fewer than 30,000 or more than 120,000 public chains were excluded, along with 4 to 6 repertoires with anomalous nucleotide sharing. What TCRdb holds here is the immuneACCESS table cut down to in-frame rearrangements. Part of the clones is not present; checked against another copy, under half of the missing clones reflect an unresolved V gene, and the others are unexplained. From that table come the V and J calls and clone size; the DNA was used to work out D and trimming. Recorded for this sample are about 150,000 clones; 75% to 85% of them occurred a single time. The ten largest account for roughly 5.5% of the sample.

A remark on this clone: Its antigen is unknown. Base qualities are not provided; no much larger clone lies one nucleotide away.

The cohort comprised some 680 healthy bone marrow donors. All cohort members were sampled while nominally healthy, although unrecorded immune exposures were likely present. The donor was CMV seropositive and belonged to the group of about 290 seropositive cohort members. A peripheral blood sample was collected from each donor, and TCR beta sequencing was performed on peripheral blood mononuclear cells. Genomic DNA was extracted from the blood cell samples with the Qiagen DNeasy Blood Extraction Kit. The CDR3 runs 14 residues from the cysteine to the phenylalanine. Only CDR3 DNA is held: 42 bases, read in frame from base 1. After removal of 0 bases from V and 4 bases from J, the junction retains 1 base not matched to a gene. CDR1 is given as SGHRS and CDR2 as YFSETQ, both from the germline V gene.

The TCR originated in a woman between 40 and 55 years old in good health and CMV-seropositive. The rearranged chain carries TRBV5-1 and TRBJ2-1; 7 bases in the junction line up with TRBD1. Sequenced material: PBMCs. At the DNA level, the sequence is TGCGCCAGCAGCTTGGGGGACAGATACAATGAGCAGTTCTTC. Translation gives CASSLGDRYNEQFF. The full variable domain, with segments outside the CDR3 supplied by the reference TRBV5-1 and TRBJ2-1 proteins, appears as KAGVTQTPRYLIKTRGQQVTLSCSPISGHRSVSWYQQTPGQGLQFLFEYFSETQRNKGNFPGRFSGRQFSNSRSEMNVSTLELGDSALYLCASSLGDRYNEQFFGPGTRLTVL.